This T cell receptor (beta chain) stems from a study of blood T cell repertoires in COVID-19. About the research overall: Sites in the United States, Italy and Spain provided acute and convalescent COVID-19 samples. Nucleic acid was either cDNA or gDNA, and it came from T cells, B-cell-depleted T cells, or PBMCs.

The V gene's germline CDR1 is SEHNR and CDR2 FQNEAQ (reference sequence). The CDR3 has 14 amino acids. The V gene end was trimmed by 5 bases and the J gene end by 7 bases; junction bases not matched to a gene: 8. Enrolment of Seattle patients took place during active infection, and they were followed longitudinally. In the original processing: Nucleated cell number was recorded as an estimate derived from reference gene primer amplification. Profiling relied on immunoSEQ multiplex PCR, and the TCRdb table lists in-frame clones only, not all of them. V and J calls and clone size are given by that table; D and trimming were obtained from the DNA. The repertoire consists of approximately 330,000 clones, with roughly 86% occurring once and the leading ten covering roughly a tenth.

The chain has TRBV7-9 and TRBJ2-5, with TRBD2 matching over 9 bases. This receptor was identified in a man aged 25 to 40 with COVID-19, enrolled during active disease. Material: peripheral blood. The CDR3 protein is CASSRGGTSMTQYF. CDR3 nucleotide sequence: TGTGCCAGCAGCCGAGGGGGGACTAGCATGACCCAGTACTTC.